The 8 T cell receptor beta chains below all came from one sample that was sequenced in a study of OX40 agonist ivuxolimab in advanced cancers. Here immunoSEQ multiplex PCR was the method, and the copy in TCRdb shows in-frame clones only, minus some. The sample lists 80,000 to 100,000 clones, less than 90% occurring once. The material sequenced was CD4+ or CD8+ T cells sorted from blood, taken in a trial of the OX40 agonist ivuxolimab. These receptors all come from an adult with an advanced solid tumor such as melanoma, head and neck, liver or kidney cancer.

The chain uses TRBV6-5 and TRBJ1-4; 8 bases are a match to TRBD1. The CDR3 totals 14 residues. Germline CDR1 and CDR2: MNHEY and SVGAGI. V trimming: 5 bases; J trimming: 1 base; junction bases outside the gene matches: 0. CDR3 coding DNA: TGTGCCAGCAGTGACAGGGGAACTAATGAAAAACTGTTTTTT. This encodes CASSDRGTNEKLFF.

The V and J genes are TRBV7-2 and TRBJ2-5; weak D call: TRBD1 (6 bases). CDR1 and CDR2 from the germline V gene are SGHTA and FQGNSA. The CDR3 loop spans 13 amino acids. V lost 1 base, J lost 5 bases, and 8 bases lay in between. The CDR3 loop is CASSLEQGETQYF. The CDR3 coding sequence is TGTGCCAGCAGCTTAGAGCAGGGGGAGACCCAGTACTTC.

This chain joins TRBV5-1 and TRBJ2-1; weak D call: TRBD2 (5 bases). V lost 3 bases and J lost 5, with 15 bases in between. CDR3 length: 15 residues. The germline V gene encodes CDR1 SGHRS and CDR2 YFSETQ. The CDR3 here is CASSSTTHLNNEQFF. The CDR3 coding sequence is TGCGCCAGCAGCTCGACTACCCACTTGAACAATGAGCAGTTCTTC.

The rearrangement joins TRBV30 to TRBJ2-5; 10 bases line up with TRBD1. The trim removed 4 bases at V and 1 base at J, leaving 6 bases unmatched. Germline CDR1 and CDR2: GTSNPN and SVGIG (reference sequence). The CDR3 spans 15 residues. The CDR3 bases are TGTGCCTGGACTCCGGGACAGGGGAGCCAAGAGACCCAGTACTTC. It codes for CAWTPGQGSQETQYF.

This chain uses TRBV30 with TRBJ1-3, with D perhaps matching TRBD1 (5 bases). V shed 5 bases and J shed 0 bases, with 5 bases lying between them. Germline assignment: CDR1 GTSNPN and CDR2 SVGIG (reference sequence). This CDR3 contains 12 residues. The CDR3, as DNA: TGTGCCTGGCAGGGCTCTGGAAACACCATATATTTT. Translating gives CAWQGSGNTIYF. The entire variable domain, with the rest obtained from reference TRBV30 and TRBJ1-3, is as follows: SQTIHQWPATLVQPVGSPLSLECTVEGTSNPNLYWYRQAAGRGLQLLFYSVGIGQISSEVPQNLSASRPQDRQFILSSKKLLLSDSGFYLCAWQGSGNTIYFGEGSWLTVV.

The chain carries TRBV30 and TRBJ2-5; 13 bases are a match to TRBD2. The germline V gene has CDR1 GTSNPN and CDR2 SVGIG (reference sequence). This CDR3 has 15 residues. The V segment lost 4 bases and the J segment 3 bases; nucleotides outside the gene matches: 5. Written as DNA, the CDR3 is TGTGCCTGGACGACCGGGACTAGCGGGAAAGAGACCCAGTACTTC. The encoded protein is CAWTTGTSGKETQYF.

The DNA of the CDR3 is TGTGCCAGCAGCATGGGGCCCCGAAGGGGCTACACCTTC. It specifies CASSMGPRRGYTF. The chain recombines TRBV7-8 with TRBJ1-2, with D possibly being TRBD1 (5 bases). This CDR3 is 13 amino acids long. Trimming cost V 5 bases and J 8 bases, with 15 bases left between them. CDR1 is SGHVS, CDR2 FQNEAQ, per germline.

The chain couples TRBV4-3 to TRBJ1-3, with a possible D match to TRBD1 (5 bases). The V gene lost 5 bases and the J gene lost 0 bases, with 17 bases spanning the gap. The V gene's germline CDR1 is LGHNA and CDR2 YSLEER. This CDR3 has 17 residues. Written as DNA, the CDR3 is TGCGCCAGCAGCTCGAGCATTGGGACCCACTCTGGAAACACCATATATTTT. Translated: CASSSSIGTHSGNTIYF.